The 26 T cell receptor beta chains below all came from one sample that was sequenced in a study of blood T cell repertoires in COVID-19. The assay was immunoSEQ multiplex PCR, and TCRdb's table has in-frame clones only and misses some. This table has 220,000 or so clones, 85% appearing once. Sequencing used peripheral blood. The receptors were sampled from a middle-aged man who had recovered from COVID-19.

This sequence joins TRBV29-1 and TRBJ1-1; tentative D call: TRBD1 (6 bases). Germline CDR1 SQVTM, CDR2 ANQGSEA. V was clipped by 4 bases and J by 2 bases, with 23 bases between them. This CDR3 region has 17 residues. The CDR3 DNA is TGCAGCGTTGCGGGCCCGGGGGGGGCGCGGAGTAACACTGAAGCTTTCTTT. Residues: CSVAGPGGARSNTEAFF.

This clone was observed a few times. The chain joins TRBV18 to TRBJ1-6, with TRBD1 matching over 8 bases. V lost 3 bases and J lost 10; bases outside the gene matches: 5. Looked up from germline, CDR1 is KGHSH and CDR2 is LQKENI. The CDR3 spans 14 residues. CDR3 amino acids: CASSPDREGSPLHF. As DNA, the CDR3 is TGTGCCAGCTCACCGGACAGGGAAGGATCACCCCTCCACTTT.

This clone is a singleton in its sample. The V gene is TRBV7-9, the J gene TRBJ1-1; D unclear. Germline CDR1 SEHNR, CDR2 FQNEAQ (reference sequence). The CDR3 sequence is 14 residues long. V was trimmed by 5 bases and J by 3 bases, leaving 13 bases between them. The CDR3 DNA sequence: TGTGCCAGCAGCACCGGGAGTGGGCACACTGAAGCTTTCTTT. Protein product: CASSTGSGHTEAFF. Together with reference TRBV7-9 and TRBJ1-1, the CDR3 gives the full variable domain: DTGVSQNPRHKITKRGQNVTFRCDPISEHNRLYWYRQTLGQGPEFLTYFQNEAQLEKSRLLSDRFSAERPKGSFSTLEIQRTEQGDSAMYLCASSTGSGHTEAFFGQGTRLTVV.

CDR3 region: CASKRGLAGPNTGELFF. The CDR3 DNA sequence: TGTGCCAGCAAGAGGGGGCTAGCGGGACCGAACACCGGGGAGCTGTTTTTT. The rearrangement joins TRBV2 to TRBJ2-2; 9 nucleotides align to TRBD2. After removal of 7 bases from V and 0 bases from J, the junction contained 9 bases not matched to a gene. Germline V lookup: CDR1 SNHLY, CDR2 FYNNEI. This CDR3 region has 17 residues.

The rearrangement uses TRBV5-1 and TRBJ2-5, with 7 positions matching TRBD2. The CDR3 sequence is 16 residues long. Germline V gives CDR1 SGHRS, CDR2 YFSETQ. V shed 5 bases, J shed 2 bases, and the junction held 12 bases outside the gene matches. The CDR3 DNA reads TGCGCCAGCAGGCCCACGGGAGGCCCATCGCAAGAGACCCAGTACTTC. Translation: CASRPTGGPSQETQYF.

The CDR3 nucleotides read TGCGCCAGCAGCCGCGGGACAGAAGGGCCAGATACGCAGTATTTT. Amino acids: CASSRGTEGPDTQYF. The gene calls are TRBV5-1 and TRBJ2-3; D might be TRBD1 (7 bases). The CDR3 is 15 amino acids. The germline gives CDR1 SGHRS, CDR2 YFSETQ. Deletions cut 4 bases from V and 4 bases from J, with 16 bases between.

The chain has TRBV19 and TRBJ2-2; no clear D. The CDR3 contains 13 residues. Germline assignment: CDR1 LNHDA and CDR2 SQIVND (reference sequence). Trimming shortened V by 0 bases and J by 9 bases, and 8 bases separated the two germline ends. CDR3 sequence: CASSIDASRELFF. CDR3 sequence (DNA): TGTGCCAGTAGTATAGATGCAAGCCGGGAGCTGTTTTTT. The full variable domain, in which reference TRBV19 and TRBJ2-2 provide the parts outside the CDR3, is DGGITQSPKYLFRKEGQNVTLSCEQNLNHDAMYWYRQDPGQGLRLIYYSQIVNDFQKGDIAEGYSVSREKKESFPLTVTSAQKNPTAFYLCASSIDASRELFFGEGSRLTVL.

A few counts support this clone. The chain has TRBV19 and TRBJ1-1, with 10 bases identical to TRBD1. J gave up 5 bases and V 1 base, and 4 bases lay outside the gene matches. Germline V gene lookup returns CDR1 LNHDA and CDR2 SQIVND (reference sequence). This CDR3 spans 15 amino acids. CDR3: CASSIGQGARTEAFF. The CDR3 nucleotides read TGTGCCAGTAGTATAGGACAGGGGGCGAGGACTGAAGCTTTCTTT.

Here the CDR3 reads CASSLKGTGYGYTF. The CDR3 region has the DNA TGTGCCAGCAGTTTAAAGGGGACAGGGTATGGCTACACCTTC. The chain has TRBV27 and TRBJ1-2; 9 bases are a match to TRBD1. V lost 2 bases to trimming and J lost 5 bases; unmatched junction nucleotides: 3. Germline CDR1 and CDR2: MNHEY and SMNVEV (reference sequence). CDR3 length equals 14 residues.

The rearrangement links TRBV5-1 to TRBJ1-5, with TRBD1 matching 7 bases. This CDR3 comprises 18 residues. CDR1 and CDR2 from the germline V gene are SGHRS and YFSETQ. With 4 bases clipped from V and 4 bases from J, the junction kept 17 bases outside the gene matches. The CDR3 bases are TGCGCCAGCAGCCCCGGGTACAGGGGCGTCGAGGGGAATCAGCCCCAGCATTTT. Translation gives CASSPGYRGVEGNQPQHF.

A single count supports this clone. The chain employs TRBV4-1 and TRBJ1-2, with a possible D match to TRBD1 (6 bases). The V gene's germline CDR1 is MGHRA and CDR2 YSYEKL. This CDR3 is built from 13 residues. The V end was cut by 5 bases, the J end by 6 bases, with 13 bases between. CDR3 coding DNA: TGCGCCAGCAGCAACAGGGCCGGGGATGGCTACACCTTC. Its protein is CASSNRAGDGYTF.

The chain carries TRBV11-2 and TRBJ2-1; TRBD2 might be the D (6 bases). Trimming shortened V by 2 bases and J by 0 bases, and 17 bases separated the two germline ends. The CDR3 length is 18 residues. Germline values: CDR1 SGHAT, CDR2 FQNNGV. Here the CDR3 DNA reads TGTGCCAGCAGCTTAAGTCTCCTAGCGAGCAGCTCCTACAATGAGCAGTTCTTC. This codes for CASSLSLLASSSYNEQFF.

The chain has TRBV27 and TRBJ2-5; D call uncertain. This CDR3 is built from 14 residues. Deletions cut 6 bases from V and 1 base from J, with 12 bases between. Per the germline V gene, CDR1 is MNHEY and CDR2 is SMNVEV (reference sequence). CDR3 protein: CASSRHLPQETQYF. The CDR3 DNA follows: TGTGCCAGCAGCCGACATCTGCCCCAAGAGACCCAGTACTTC.

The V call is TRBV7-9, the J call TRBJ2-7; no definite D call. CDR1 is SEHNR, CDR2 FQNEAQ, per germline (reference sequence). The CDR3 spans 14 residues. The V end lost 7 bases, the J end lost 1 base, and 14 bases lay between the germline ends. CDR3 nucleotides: TGTGCCAGCACCCGAGGTACCACATCCTACGAGCAGTACTTC. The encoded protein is CASTRGTTSYEQYF.

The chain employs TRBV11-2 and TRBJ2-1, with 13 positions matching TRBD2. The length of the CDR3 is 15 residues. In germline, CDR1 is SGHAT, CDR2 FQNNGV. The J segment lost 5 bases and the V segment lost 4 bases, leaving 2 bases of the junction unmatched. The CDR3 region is CASSWTSGGHNEQFF. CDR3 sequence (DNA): TGTGCCAGCAGCTGGACTAGCGGGGGACACAATGAGCAGTTCTTC.

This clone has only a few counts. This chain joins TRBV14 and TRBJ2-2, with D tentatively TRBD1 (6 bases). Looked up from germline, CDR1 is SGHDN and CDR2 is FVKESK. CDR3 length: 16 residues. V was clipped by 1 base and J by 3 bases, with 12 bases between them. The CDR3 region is CASSQGGRGHTGELFF. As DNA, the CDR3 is TGTGCCAGCAGCCAAGGGGGCAGGGGTCACACCGGGGAGCTGTTTTTT.

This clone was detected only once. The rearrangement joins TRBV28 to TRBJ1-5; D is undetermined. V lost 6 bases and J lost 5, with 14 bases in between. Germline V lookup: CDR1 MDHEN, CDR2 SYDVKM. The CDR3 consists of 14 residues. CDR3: CASSSAGNYQPQHF. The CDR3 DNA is TGTGCCAGCAGCTCGGCGGGGAATTATCAGCCCCAGCATTTT. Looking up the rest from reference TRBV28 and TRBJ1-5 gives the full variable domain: DVKVTQSSRYLVKRTGEKVFLECVQDMDHENMFWYRQDPGLGLRLIYFSYDVKMKEKGDIPEGYSVSREKKERFSLILESASTNQTSMYLCASSSAGNYQPQHFGDGTRLSIL.

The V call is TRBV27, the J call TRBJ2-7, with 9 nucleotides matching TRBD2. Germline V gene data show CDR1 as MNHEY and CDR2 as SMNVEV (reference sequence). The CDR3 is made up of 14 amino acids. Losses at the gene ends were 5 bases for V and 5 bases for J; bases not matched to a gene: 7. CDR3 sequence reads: CASSPIAGAHEQYF. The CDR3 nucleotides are TGTGCCAGCAGTCCCATAGCGGGAGCCCACGAGCAGTACTTC.

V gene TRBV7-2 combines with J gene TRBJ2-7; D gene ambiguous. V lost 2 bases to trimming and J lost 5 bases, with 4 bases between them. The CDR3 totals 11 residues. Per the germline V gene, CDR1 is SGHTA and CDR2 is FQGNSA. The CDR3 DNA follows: TGTGCCAGCAGCTTAATCAACGAGCAGTACTTC. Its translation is CASSLINEQYF.

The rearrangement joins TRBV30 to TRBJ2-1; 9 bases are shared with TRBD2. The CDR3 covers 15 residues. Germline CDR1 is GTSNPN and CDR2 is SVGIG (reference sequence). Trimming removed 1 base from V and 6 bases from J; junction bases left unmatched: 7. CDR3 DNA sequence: TGTGCCTGGAGTGGTCTAGCGGGACGATCCAATGAGCAGTTCTTC. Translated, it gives CAWSGLAGRSNEQFF.

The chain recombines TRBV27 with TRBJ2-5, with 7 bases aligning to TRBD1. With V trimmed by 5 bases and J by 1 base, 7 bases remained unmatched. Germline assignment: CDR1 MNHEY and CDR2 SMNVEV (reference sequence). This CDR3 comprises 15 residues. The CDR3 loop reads CASSDNRGSQETQYF. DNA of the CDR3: TGTGCCAGCAGTGATAACAGGGGCTCCCAAGAGACCCAGTACTTC.

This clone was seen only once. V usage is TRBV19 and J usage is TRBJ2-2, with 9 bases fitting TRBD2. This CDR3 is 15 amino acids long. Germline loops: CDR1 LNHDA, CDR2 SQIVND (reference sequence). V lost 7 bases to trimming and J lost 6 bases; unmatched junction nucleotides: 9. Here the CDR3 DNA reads TGTGCCAGTAAGAATGGCGGGAGGGCCGCCGGGGAGCTGTTTTTT. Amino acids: CASKNGGRAAGELFF.

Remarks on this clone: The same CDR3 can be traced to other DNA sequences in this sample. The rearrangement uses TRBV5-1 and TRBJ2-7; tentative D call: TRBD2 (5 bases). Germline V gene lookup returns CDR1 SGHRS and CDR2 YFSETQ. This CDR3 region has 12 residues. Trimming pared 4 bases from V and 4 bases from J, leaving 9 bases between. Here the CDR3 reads CASSPGSYEQYF. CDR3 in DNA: TGCGCCAGCAGCCCGGGATCTTACGAGCAGTACTTC.

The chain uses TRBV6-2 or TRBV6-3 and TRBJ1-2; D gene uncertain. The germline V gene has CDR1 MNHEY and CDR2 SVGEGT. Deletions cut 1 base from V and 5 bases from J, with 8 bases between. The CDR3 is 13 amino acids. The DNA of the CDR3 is TGTGCCAGCAGTTACTACTCTGTTTATGGCTACACCTTC. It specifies CASSYYSVYGYTF.

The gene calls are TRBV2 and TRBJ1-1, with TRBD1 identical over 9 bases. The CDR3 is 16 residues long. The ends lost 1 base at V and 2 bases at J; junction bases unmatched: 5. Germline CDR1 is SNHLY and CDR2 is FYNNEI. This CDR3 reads CASSEGGQGGNTEAFF. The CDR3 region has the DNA TGTGCCAGCAGTGAAGGGGGACAGGGAGGCAACACTGAAGCTTTCTTT.

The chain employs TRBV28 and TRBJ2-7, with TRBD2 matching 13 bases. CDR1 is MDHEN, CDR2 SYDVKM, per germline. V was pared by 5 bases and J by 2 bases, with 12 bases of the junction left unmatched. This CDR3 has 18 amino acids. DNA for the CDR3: TGTGCCAGCAGTCAGATACCTACTAGCGGGAGGGCCCCCTACGAGCAGTACTTC. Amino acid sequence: CASSQIPTSGRAPYEQYF.